This TCR beta chain was observed in a study of blood T cell repertoires in COVID-19. Study overall: COVID-19 samples, acute and convalescent, were from the United States, Italy and Spain. Sources were T cells, B-cell-depleted T cells, or PBMCs; the material itself was cDNA or gDNA.

Study processing details: Estimation of nucleated cell counts relied on the amplification of reference gene primers. Assay: immunoSEQ multiplex PCR; the TCRdb copy retains only in-frame clones and omits some. That table supplies the V and J calls and clone size; D and trimming were determined from the DNA. The sample holds about 75,000 clones; roughly nine tenths are singletons and the top ten take around 2.6%. This CDR3 contains 13 residues. Trimming cost V 7 bases and J 1 base, with 9 bases left between them. The V gene's germline CDR1 is WSHSY and CDR2 SAAADI. Sequenced sample: peripheral blood. The receptor was isolated from a human donor in a cohort sampled during active COVID-19. The rearrangement uses TRBV10-2 and TRBJ2-3; TRBD2 is a possible D gene (6 bases). The CDR3: CASKASGTDTQYF. The CDR3 coding sequence is TGCGCCAGCAAGGCTAGCGGCACAGATACGCAGTATTTT.